This TCR beta chain came from a study of OX40 agonist ivuxolimab in advanced cancers. Study results and caveats: No determination was made of the antigen specificity of the expanded peripheral T cells.

Sequencing used immunoSEQ multiplex PCR; TCRdb keeps in-frame clones, though not all of them. In the table there are 60,000 to 75,000 clones, approximately 90% of which are singletons. With respect to this clone: Its antigen is unidentified.

V was shortened by 5 bases and J by 0 bases, with 7 bases between the two germline ends. Germline assignment: CDR1 KGHSH and CDR2 LQKENI. The CDR3 extends over 13 amino acids. The sequence was obtained from an adult with an advanced solid tumor such as melanoma, head and neck, liver or kidney cancer. This specimen was CD4+ or CD8+ T cells sorted from blood, taken in a trial of the OX40 agonist ivuxolimab. The J gene is TRBJ1-1, the V gene TRBV18; unclear D gene. CDR3 bases: TGTGCCAGCTCATCGGATCTGAACACTGAAGCTTTCTTT. It specifies CASSSDLNTEAFF.